This is a list of T cell receptor beta chains from one sample in a study of shared clonotypes between healthy human individuals. Data came from immunoSEQ multiplex PCR; TCRdb stores just in-frame clones and leaves some out. The top ten clones hold 0.14% of a sample with about 2.4 million clones, more than 90% of them seen once. The sequenced sample was naive CD4+ T cells sorted from blood. The receptor source for this set is a man aged 18 to 30 in good health. Both conserved end residues are part of each CDR3. A D gene is named only where the DNA matches it firmly.

j_call d_call v_call cdr3_nt cdr3_aa
TRBJ1-2 . TRBV29-1 TGCAGCGTTGACCTCGCTGCTGGCTACACCTTC CSVDLAAGYTF
TRBJ1-6 TRBD1 TRBV7-2 TGTGCCAGCAGCTTAGCAGGGACAGCCTATAATTCACCCCTCCACTTT CASSLAGTAYNSPLHF
TRBJ1-2 TRBD1 TRBV5-6 TGTGCCAGCAGCCCTAAGACAGGGTATGGCTACACCTTC CASSPKTGYGYTF
TRBJ1-3 TRBD1 TRBV28 TGTGCCAGCAGCCCTTGGACAGGTGGACGTCTGGGACTCTTT CASSPWTGGRLGLF
TRBJ1-6 . TRBV10-3 TGTGCCAGCTTGGACAGACCTAATTCACCCCTCCACTTT CASLDRPNSPLHF
TRBJ2-4 . TRBV4-1 TGCGCCAGCAGCCAAGGAACAGGCATGATAAGAGTAGCCAAAAACATTCAGTACTTC CASSQGTGMIRVAKNIQYF
TRBJ2-7 TRBD2 TRBV2 TGTGCCAGCAAGCGTAGCGGGAGTTCGCACGAGCAGTACTTC CASKRSGSSHEQYF
TRBJ1-6 . TRBV11-2 TGTGCCAGCAGCTTAGTCCCAGGGAATTCACCCCTCCACTTT CASSLVPGNSPLHF
TRBJ2-2 . TRBV7-9 TGTGCCAGCAGCTTTTCCCGGGACAAAAGAAACACCGGGGAGCTGTTTTTT CASSFSRDKRNTGELFF
TRBJ1-4 . TRBV2 TGTGCCAGCAGAAGAGAAAAACTGTTTTTT CASRREKLFF
TRBJ1-6 TRBD1 TRBV10-3 TGTGCCATCAGCCCCACAGGGGCCGTTAATTCACCCCTCCACTTT CAISPTGAVNSPLHF
TRBJ1-1 . TRBV4-1 TGCGCCAGCAGCCTGTCCTGGGGAGGCTTATCGGGCGCGGCTTTCTTT CASSLSWGGLSGAAFF
TRBJ2-1 . TRBV5-6 TGTGCCAGCAGCTTGGCTTCCAGCTACAATGAGCAGTTCTTC CASSLASSYNEQFF
TRBJ1-5 . TRBV7-9 TGTGCCAGCAGCTTAACGGGGAATCAGCCCCAGCATTTT CASSLTGNQPQHF
TRBJ2-3 TRBD1 TRBV25-1 TGTGCCAGCAGTGAATATAGGGGGACAGGTGCCGCAGATACGCAGTATTTT CASSEYRGTGAADTQYF
TRBJ1-2 . TRBV28 TGTGCCACATCCCCCCCAGGGTCTATTCTTAACTATGGCTACACCTTC CATSPPGSILNYGYTF